A selection of T cell receptor beta chains follows, all from one sample in a study of cytomegalovirus exposure and HLA in healthy donors. Some clones are missing from TCRdb's copy, which holds only in-frame ones; the method was immunoSEQ multiplex PCR. Of 250,000 to 350,000 clones in the sample, about nine tenths were seen once. The sequencing input was PBMCs. These receptor sequences come from a man in his forties in good health and CMV-seropositive. CDR3s include the opening cysteine and the closing phenylalanine or tryptophan. A D gene is named only where the DNA matches it firmly. Not every row has a clone size; where given, it reads once, few, many or a size class.

V: TRBV7-3
J: TRBJ2-2
size: .
D: TRBD2
CDR3: CASSYTSGSGELFF
DNA: TGTGCCAGCAGCTATACTAGCGGGTCCGGGGAGCTGTTTTTT

V: TRBV6-5
J: TRBJ1-5
size: .
D: .
CDR3: CASSYSQGWDQPQHF
DNA: TGTGCCAGCAGTTACTCACAGGGTTGGGATCAGCCCCAGCATTTT

V: TRBV7-9
J: TRBJ1-1
size: .
D: .
CDR3: CASSPGVQTEAFF
DNA: TGTGCCAGCAGCCCAGGGGTCCAGACTGAAGCTTTCTTT

V: TRBV28
J: TRBJ2-7
size: .
D: TRBD1
CDR3: CASSLFGTAYEQYF
DNA: TGTGCCAGCAGTTTATTCGGGACAGCCTACGAGCAGTACTTC

V: TRBV28
J: TRBJ2-7
size: .
D: TRBD2
CDR3: CASRSQLAIFYEQYF
DNA: TGTGCCAGCAGAAGCCAACTAGCGATATTCTACGAGCAGTACTTC

V: TRBV5-6
J: TRBJ1-4
size: few
D: TRBD1
CDR3: CASSLARGQKKLFF
DNA: TGTGCCAGCAGCTTGGCGAGGGGACAGAAAAAACTGTTTTTT

V: TRBV7-9
J: TRBJ1-1
size: .
D: .
CDR3: CSSSLTREDTEAFF
DNA: TGTTCCAGCAGCTTAACCAGGGAGGACACTGAAGCTTTCTTT

V: TRBV10-3
J: TRBJ2-5
size: .
D: TRBD2
CDR3: CAISEPLAGLTLQETQYF
DNA: TGTGCCATCAGTGAGCCCCTAGCGGGACTAACACTCCAAGAGACCCAGTACTTC

V: TRBV5-1
J: TRBJ1-2
size: few
D: TRBD1
CDR3: CASSLGTGEGYGYTF
DNA: TGCGCCAGCAGCTTGGGGACAGGGGAAGGCTATGGCTACACCTTC

V: TRBV28
J: TRBJ1-4
size: once
D: TRBD1
CDR3: CASSLGGQGDEKLFF
DNA: TGTGCCAGCAGTTTAGGAGGGCAGGGGGACGAAAAACTGTTTTTT

V: TRBV28
J: TRBJ2-5
size: .
D: TRBD1
CDR3: CASSPPQGAGETQYF
DNA: TGTGCCAGCAGTCCGCCACAGGGGGCGGGGGAGACCCAGTACTTC

V: TRBV19
J: TRBJ2-6
size: once
D: .
CDR3: CASSIRGGANVLTF
DNA: TGTGCCAGTAGTATCCGAGGGGGGGCCAACGTCCTGACTTTC

V: TRBV7-7
J: TRBJ1-3
size: .
D: TRBD1
CDR3: CASSPGQGAGNTIYF
DNA: TGTGCTAGCAGCCCGGGACAGGGGGCAGGAAACACCATATATTTT

V: TRBV7-9
J: TRBJ2-3
size: .
D: TRBD2
CDR3: CASSSPGLAGEGADTQYF
DNA: TGTGCCAGCAGCTCCCCGGGACTAGCGGGAGAGGGCGCAGATACGCAGTATTTT

V: TRBV27
J: TRBJ2-1
size: once
D: TRBD2
CDR3: CASSPGTSGRYEQFF
DNA: TGTGCCAGCAGTCCCGGGACTAGCGGGAGATATGAGCAGTTCTTC

V: TRBV15
J: TRBJ2-1
size: .
D: .
CDR3: CATSKQGQNEQFF
DNA: TGTGCCACCAGCAAACAGGGCCAAAATGAGCAGTTCTTC

V: TRBV5-1
J: TRBJ2-7
size: .
D: TRBD2
CDR3: CASSVTSGSVYEQYF
DNA: TGCGCCAGCAGCGTGACTAGCGGGAGTGTCTACGAGCAGTACTTC

V: TRBV4-2
J: TRBJ1-2
size: few
D: .
CDR3: CASSQEDYGYTF
DNA: TGTGCCAGCAGCCAGGAGGACTATGGCTACACCTTC

V: TRBV7-9
J: TRBJ2-7
size: .
D: TRBD2
CDR3: CASSRAGGVNEQYF
DNA: TGTGCCAGCAGCCGAGCGGGAGGGGTGAACGAGCAGTACTTC

V: TRBV28
J: TRBJ1-1
size: .
D: TRBD1
CDR3: CASSLSGQSYTEAFF
DNA: TGTGCCAGCAGTTTGTCGGGACAGTCCTACACTGAAGCTTTCTTT

V: TRBV5-1
J: TRBJ2-7
size: .
D: TRBD2
CDR3: CASSTGTSGNEQYF
DNA: TGCGCCAGCAGCACGGGGACTAGCGGGAACGAGCAGTACTTC

V: TRBV28
J: TRBJ2-7
size: .
D: .
CDR3: CASSLSISLEQYF
DNA: TGTGCCAGCAGTCTTTCCATTAGTCTCGAGCAGTACTTC

V: TRBV7-9
J: TRBJ1-3
size: few
D: .
CDR3: CASSLAIGTRRNTIYF
DNA: TGTGCCAGCAGCTTAGCGATCGGCACGAGGCGAAACACCATATATTTT

V: TRBV10-1
J: TRBJ2-7
size: .
D: TRBD1
CDR3: CASSESILGGTGAYEQYF
DNA: TGCGCCAGCAGTGAGTCGATCTTGGGGGGGACAGGGGCGTACGAGCAGTACTTC

V: TRBV6-5
J: TRBJ2-1
size: .
D: .
CDR3: CASMGGAFSYNEQFF
DNA: TGTGCCAGCATGGGGGGAGCCTTTTCCTACAATGAGCAGTTCTTC

V: TRBV7-3
J: TRBJ2-1
size: .
D: .
CDR3: CASSPWGPYNEQFF
DNA: TGTGCCAGCAGCCCTTGGGGGCCCTACAATGAGCAGTTCTTC

V: TRBV7-9
J: TRBJ1-4
size: few
D: .
CDR3: CATGRGITGDEKLFF
DNA: TGTGCCACCGGGCGGGGGATAACCGGGGATGAAAAACTGTTTTTT

V: TRBV6-1
J: TRBJ1-5
size: .
D: TRBD1
CDR3: CASSEVPDRGRQPQHF
DNA: TGTGCCAGCAGTGAGGTCCCCGACAGGGGGCGTCAGCCCCAGCATTTT

V: TRBV7-2
J: TRBJ1-5
size: .
D: TRBD1
CDR3: CASSLTGTGGQPQHF
DNA: TGTGCCAGCAGCTTAACCGGGACAGGGGGTCAGCCCCAGCATTTT